The present T cell receptor (beta chain) was sequenced within a study of persistence of HIV-infected CD4 T cells. The CDR3 is 15 amino acids. V lost 0 bases and J lost 3, with 9 bases in between. Germline CDR1 and CDR2: ENHRY and SYGVKD. This was the immunoSEQ version 4 assay in survey mode. Here immunoSEQ multiplex PCR was the method, and the copy in TCRdb shows in-frame clones only, minus some. This sample has some 41,000 clones; roughly 87% occur once, and the top ten carry approximately 1.4%. This clone was detected once. Antigen unknown. This nonspecific control used anti-CD3/anti-CD28 bead stimulation of CD4+ T cells. Sorting of responding CD4+ T cells relied on upregulated CD40 ligand together with CD69. Plasma HIV-1 RNA stayed below 50 copies/mL for at least 4 years.

V is TRBV10-3 and J is TRBJ1-5, with a weak D call TRBD1 (5 bases). The source was CD4+ T cells sorted from PBMCs after roughly 18-hour stimulation, collected from a patient who received antiretroviral therapy. The TCR sequence derives from an adult man with HIV who was CMV-seropositive. This CDR3 reads CAISESTGYNQPQHF. CDR3 in DNA: TGTGCCATCAGTGAGTCTACAGGCTACAATCAGCCCCAGCATTTT.